This is a list of T cell receptor beta chains from one sample in a study of cytomegalovirus exposure and HLA in healthy donors. The method was immunoSEQ multiplex PCR; TCRdb's version includes in-frame clones alone and lacks a portion of them. The table includes around 150,000 clones, roughly three quarters detected once. Sequenced input: PBMCs. These receptors originate from a male donor in good health and CMV-seronegative. CDR3s include the opening cysteine and the closing phenylalanine or tryptophan. D genes are given only for firm matches. Size is omitted from some rows. Given values are once, few, many or a class for expanded clones.

cdr3_nt: TGTGCCAGCACCGAGCCCCGCTCCTACAATGAGCAGTTCTTC
cdr3_aa: CASTEPRSYNEQFF
d_call: .
j_call: TRBJ2-1
v_call: TRBV7-9
clone_size: once

cdr3_nt: TGTGCCAGCAGCTTAGGGGCCGCGCCCTACGAGCAGTACTTC
cdr3_aa: CASSLGAAPYEQYF
d_call: .
j_call: TRBJ2-7
v_call: TRBV7-2
clone_size: .

cdr3_nt: TGTGCCTCTTACAGGGGGAACTACAATGAGCAGTTCTTC
cdr3_aa: CASYRGNYNEQFF
d_call: TRBD1
j_call: TRBJ2-1
v_call: TRBV30
clone_size: .

cdr3_nt: TGTGCCTGGGGGGGACTAGTATACAATGAGCAGTTCTTC
cdr3_aa: CAWGGLVYNEQFF
d_call: TRBD2
j_call: TRBJ2-1
v_call: TRBV30
clone_size: .

cdr3_nt: TGTGCCAGCATGGGGGGGATTTACACTGAAGCTTTCTTT
cdr3_aa: CASMGGIYTEAFF
d_call: .
j_call: TRBJ1-1
v_call: TRBV2
clone_size: few

cdr3_nt: TGTGCCAGCAGCTTCGGACAGGGCACCTACGAGCAGTACTTC
cdr3_aa: CASSFGQGTYEQYF
d_call: TRBD1
j_call: TRBJ2-7
v_call: TRBV11-2
clone_size: .

cdr3_nt: TGTGCCAGCAGTTCTTTACACGGGATCCCCGACCATGAGCAGTTCTTC
cdr3_aa: CASSSLHGIPDHEQFF
d_call: .
j_call: TRBJ2-1
v_call: TRBV27
clone_size: once

cdr3_nt: TGTGCCAGCAGTCCCTTTAGCGTACGCTCCTACGAGCAGTACTTC
cdr3_aa: CASSPFSVRSYEQYF
d_call: .
j_call: TRBJ2-7
v_call: TRBV27
clone_size: .

cdr3_nt: TGTGCCAGCAAGGTACAGGGTCATAATGAAAAACTGTTTTTT
cdr3_aa: CASKVQGHNEKLFF
d_call: .
j_call: TRBJ1-4
v_call: TRBV28
clone_size: .

cdr3_nt: TGTGCCAGCTCACCATTATCTCAGACAGGGCGAAATTCACCCCTCCACTTT
cdr3_aa: CASSPLSQTGRNSPLHF
d_call: TRBD1
j_call: TRBJ1-6
v_call: TRBV18
clone_size: .

cdr3_nt: TGTGCCAGCTCACCCGGGGGGCGCAATCAGCCCCAGCATTTT
cdr3_aa: CASSPGGRNQPQHF
d_call: .
j_call: TRBJ1-5
v_call: TRBV18
clone_size: .

cdr3_nt: TGCGCCAGCAGGACAGGGTTGGATGAAAAACTGTTTTTT
cdr3_aa: CASRTGLDEKLFF
d_call: TRBD1
j_call: TRBJ1-4
v_call: TRBV5-1
clone_size: once

cdr3_nt: TGTGCCACCGAGGTGACAGGGGGTAATCAGCCCCAGCATTTT
cdr3_aa: CATEVTGGNQPQHF
d_call: TRBD1
j_call: TRBJ1-5
v_call: TRBV19
clone_size: .

cdr3_nt: TGTGCCTGGAGTGCTGGGGCGGGGGCCAACGAGCAGTACTTC
cdr3_aa: CAWSAGAGANEQYF
d_call: .
j_call: TRBJ2-7
v_call: TRBV30
clone_size: .

cdr3_nt: TGTGCCAGCAGCAAGACAGGGGGTTTCAATCAGCCCCAGCATTTT
cdr3_aa: CASSKTGGFNQPQHF
d_call: TRBD1
j_call: TRBJ1-5
v_call: TRBV6-1
clone_size: few

cdr3_nt: TGCGCCAGCAGCTTGGTAGGGGGCTTATCCACCGGGGAGCTGTTTTTT
cdr3_aa: CASSLVGGLSTGELFF
d_call: TRBD1
j_call: TRBJ2-2
v_call: TRBV5-1
clone_size: once

cdr3_nt: TGTGCCAGCAGTGTTCAGGACAGGGGCAATTCACCCCTCCACTTT
cdr3_aa: CASSVQDRGNSPLHF
d_call: TRBD1
j_call: TRBJ1-6
v_call: TRBV2
clone_size: few

cdr3_nt: TGTGCCAGCAGTGAATCGGACAGGGGGCAGTACGAGCAGTACTTC
cdr3_aa: CASSESDRGQYEQYF
d_call: TRBD1
j_call: TRBJ2-7
v_call: TRBV25-1
clone_size: .

cdr3_nt: TGTGCCAGCATAAGAACAGGGATCACCGGGGAGCTGTTTTTT
cdr3_aa: CASIRTGITGELFF
d_call: .
j_call: TRBJ2-2
v_call: TRBV2
clone_size: .

cdr3_nt: TGTGCCAGCAGCAAGGACAGATCGAACACCGGGGAGCTGTTTTTT
cdr3_aa: CASSKDRSNTGELFF
d_call: .
j_call: TRBJ2-2
v_call: TRBV11-2
clone_size: .

cdr3_nt: TGTGCCAGCAGCGTCGAAGGGGGTCAAGAGACCCAGTACTTC
cdr3_aa: CASSVEGGQETQYF
d_call: .
j_call: TRBJ2-5
v_call: TRBV9
clone_size: .

cdr3_nt: TGTGCCAGCAGCTTAGAGCACGGGATCATCGCCTACGAGCAGTACTTC
cdr3_aa: CASSLEHGIIAYEQYF
d_call: .
j_call: TRBJ2-7
v_call: TRBV11-3
clone_size: .